A single sample is the source of the 27 T cell receptor beta chains below, sequenced in a study of vaccination effects on CD4 cells after COVID-19. Isolating CD4+ T cells followed about 10 days of culture. This individual contracted SARS-CoV-2 between March and December 2020, as verified by PCR. The cohort was immunized with two doses of either the BNT162b2 or mRNA-1273 vaccine. Their recognized antigens are unknown. Using immunoSEQ multiplex PCR, the repertoire was profiled, and TCRdb retains in-frame clones only, with some absent. This table holds tens of thousands of clones, roughly 80% found once. The source was CD4+ T cells from PBMCs cultured without peptide, collected after COVID-19 vaccination. All receptors come from a human donor who had a prior SARS-CoV-2 infection.

This clone was picked up one time. The chain couples TRBV6-5 to TRBJ2-2, with D possibly being TRBD1 or TRBD2 (5 bases each). In germline, CDR1 is MNHEY, CDR2 SVGAGI. This CDR3 contains 14 residues. Trimming removed 6 bases at V and 2 bases at J, with 10 bases between. The CDR3 loop is CASRGTYNTGELFF. The CDR3 nucleotides are TGTGCCAGCAGAGGGACCTATAACACCGGGGAGCTGTTTTTT.

This chain uses TRBV9 with TRBJ2-1, with 10 positions matching TRBD2. V lost 3 bases, J lost 4 bases, and 4 bases stayed unmatched. Germline CDR1 SGDLS, CDR2 YYNGEE. The CDR3 contains 15 residues. DNA of the CDR3: TGTGCCAGCAGCGGAGCGGGGGGGACATACAATGAGCAGTTCTTC. It encodes CASSGAGGTYNEQFF.

The J gene is TRBJ2-7, the V gene TRBV7-9; D is unclear. V was clipped by 3 bases and J by 3 bases, with 18 bases between them. The CDR3 is 16 residues long. CDR1 and CDR2 from the germline V gene are SEHNR and FQNEAQ (reference sequence). CDR3 sequence: CASSLGLLGYRYEQYF. The DNA for the CDR3 is TGTGCCAGCAGCTTGGGCCTGTTGGGGTACCGCTACGAGCAGTACTTC.

This clone was found once. The chain has TRBV2 and TRBJ2-1, with TRBD2 matching 8 bases. The germline V gene has CDR1 SNHLY and CDR2 FYNNEI. V lost 3 bases to trimming and J lost 8 bases; unmatched junction nucleotides: 9. This CDR3 is built from 15 residues. This CDR3 reads CASSESAGGWDEQFF. CDR3 DNA sequence: TGTGCCAGCAGTGAGTCGGCGGGGGGTTGGGATGAGCAGTTCTTC.

The genes are TRBV5-1 and TRBJ1-2, with 10 bases matching TRBD1. Losses at the gene ends were 0 bases for V and 5 bases for J; bases not matched to a gene: 1. This CDR3 comprises 14 residues. Germline V gene sequence: CDR1 SGHRS, CDR2 YFSETQ. CDR3 residues: CASSLGDRGYGYTF. Here the CDR3 DNA reads TGCGCCAGCAGCTTGGGGGACAGGGGATATGGCTACACCTTC. Full variable domain (remainder filled in from reference TRBV5-1 and TRBJ1-2): KAGVTQTPRYLIKTRGQQVTLSCSPISGHRSVSWYQQTPGQGLQFLFEYFSETQRNKGNFPGRFSGRQFSNSRSEMNVSTLELGDSALYLCASSLGDRGYGYTFGSGTRLTVV.

CDR3 nucleotide sequence: TGTGCCAGCAGTTTAGCCTCGACAGAAAAAGCTTTCTTT. Translated: CASSLASTEKAFF. The J gene is TRBJ1-1, the V gene TRBV12-3 or TRBV12-4; D might be TRBD1 (5 bases). This CDR3 is 13 amino acids long. Trimming left V 0 bases short and J 9 bases short, with 11 bases between.

The V call is TRBV5-6, the J call TRBJ2-3; tentatively, D is TRBD1 or TRBD2 (5 bases each). Trimming left V 6 bases short and J 3 bases short, with 14 bases between. The CDR3 consists of 14 residues. In germline, CDR1 is SGHDT, CDR2 YYEEEE. The DNA for the CDR3 is TGTGCCAGCACGGGGTGGGGCCGGACAGATACGCAGTATTTT. Protein product: CASTGWGRTDTQYF.

This clone occurred a few times. The gene calls are TRBV2 and TRBJ1-1; 9 bases are a match to TRBD1. This CDR3 contains 16 residues. J gave up 6 bases and V 3 bases, and 11 bases lay outside the gene matches. Germline V gives CDR1 SNHLY, CDR2 FYNNEI. The DNA of the CDR3 is TGTGCCAGCAGTGAGGAAGGGACAGGGTTTATGGCTGAAGCTTTCTTT. It codes for CASSEEGTGFMAEAFF.

The table lists this clone with a few counts. V usage is TRBV9 and J usage is TRBJ1-1; D is perhaps TRBD1 (6 bases). Between the trimmed V and J ends, which lost 4 bases and 2 bases, there was a span of 18 bases. This CDR3 is built from 16 residues. Germline assignment: CDR1 SGDLS and CDR2 YYNGEE. CDR3 sequence: CASSPFGAGANTEAFF. In DNA form, the CDR3 reads TGTGCCAGCAGCCCCTTCGGGGCGGGGGCTAACACTGAAGCTTTCTTT. The entire variable domain, with the rest obtained from reference TRBV9 and TRBJ1-1, is as follows: DSGVTQTPKHLITATGQRVTLRCSPRSGDLSVYWYQQSLDQGLQFLIQYYNGEERAKGNILERFSAQQFPDLHSELNLSSLELGDSALYFCASSPFGAGANTEAFFGQGTRLTVV.

The J gene is TRBJ1-6, the V gene TRBV27; D remains ambiguous. Per germline, CDR1 MNHEY and CDR2 SMNVEV (reference sequence). The V end lost 3 bases, the J end lost 9 bases, and 9 bases lay between the germline ends. The CDR3 contains 13 residues. The CDR3 sequence is CASSLGGGSPLHF. In DNA, the CDR3 is TGTGCCAGCAGTTTGGGTGGAGGTTCACCCCTCCACTTT.

This sequence joins TRBV27 and TRBJ2-5; 10 nucleotides line up with TRBD2. V shed 4 bases and J 5 bases; nucleotides not matched to a gene: 10. The CDR3 has 16 residues. The germline V gene encodes CDR1 MNHEY and CDR2 SMNVEV (reference sequence). The CDR3 nucleotides read TGTGCCAGCAGTTCGTCATATAGCGGGGGGACGGAGACCCAGTACTTC. Its translation: CASSSSYSGGTETQYF.

The chain has TRBV7-3 and TRBJ2-1; D may be TRBD2 (6 bases). Trimming left V 5 bases short and J 0 bases short, with 11 bases between. This CDR3 is built from 15 residues. Germline CDR1 and CDR2: SGHTA and FQGTGA. DNA of the CDR3: TGTGCCAGCAGCCTGTTCGGGGGCTCCTACAATGAGCAGTTCTTC. It specifies CASSLFGGSYNEQFF.

The chain has TRBV5-6 and TRBJ2-5, with a tentative D call TRBD1 (7 bases). V was pared by 1 base and J by 5 bases, with 18 bases between. This CDR3 contains 16 residues. Germline-derived CDR1 and CDR2 are SGHDT and YYEEEE. The CDR3 DNA is TGTGCCAGCAGCTTGTTGGGCAGGGGGAGGTTTGAGACCCAGTACTTC. Its translation: CASSLLGRGRFETQYF.

The genes are TRBV5-4 and TRBJ1-2, with no clear D. This CDR3 has 18 amino acids. Germline loops: CDR1 SGHNT, CDR2 YYREEE (reference sequence). V was pared by 0 bases and J by 5 bases, with 23 bases between. CDR3 sequence reads: CASSLERPRGGALYGYTF. In DNA form, the CDR3 reads TGTGCCAGCAGCTTGGAGAGACCCCGTGGCGGCGCCCTTTATGGCTACACCTTC.

This chain links TRBV5-6 with TRBJ2-2; D is possibly TRBD2 (7 bases). This CDR3 comprises 17 residues. Per the germline V gene, CDR1 is SGHDT and CDR2 is YYEEEE. The V and J ends lost 1 base and 3 bases respectively, with 16 bases between them. The CDR3 DNA reads as TGTGCCAGCAGCTTGACCCGGGGGGCGAGAGACACCGGGGAGCTGTTTTTT. Amino acids: CASSLTRGARDTGELFF.

This clone was observed a handful of times. This chain links TRBV24-1 with TRBJ2-5, with a tentative D call TRBD2 (5 bases). The CDR3 runs 16 residues. CDR1 is KGHDR and CDR2 is SFDVKD in the germline V gene. Trimming shortened V by 5 bases and J by 2 bases, and 17 bases separated the two germline ends. The CDR3 bases are TGTGCCACCAGTGCCAATACACGGGAACCACAAGAGACCCAGTACTTC. Translated, it gives CATSANTREPQETQYF.

The chain is built from TRBV5-6 and TRBJ2-6; 7 bases fit TRBD1. V shed 4 bases, J shed 0 bases, and the junction held 10 bases outside the gene matches. The CDR3 totals 18 residues. Germline CDR1 SGHDT, CDR2 YYEEEE. CDR3 amino acids: CASSTGVFVPSGANVLTF. The CDR3 coding sequence is TGTGCCAGCAGCACAGGGGTTTTCGTCCCCTCTGGGGCCAACGTCCTGACTTTC.

The chain employs TRBV24-1 and TRBJ2-1; 8 bases are shared with TRBD1. Germline loops: CDR1 KGHDR, CDR2 SFDVKD. The CDR3 covers 15 residues. With V trimmed by 5 bases and J by 2 bases, 4 bases remained unmatched. In DNA, the CDR3 is TGTGCCACCAGTGCGACAGGGGACGCCTACAATGAGCAGTTCTTC. Amino acids: CATSATGDAYNEQFF.

The genes are TRBV5-1 and TRBJ2-1; no clear D gene. With 4 bases removed from V and 0 bases from J, the gap between germline ends came to 11 bases. Per the germline V gene, CDR1 is SGHRS and CDR2 is YFSETQ. The CDR3 runs 15 residues. CDR3 sequence: CASSPTFSSYNEQFF. Written as DNA, the CDR3 is TGCGCCAGCAGCCCTACTTTTAGCTCCTACAATGAGCAGTTCTTC.

The chain joins TRBV7-3 to TRBJ2-7, with a weak D call TRBD2 (6 bases). Germline V gene data show CDR1 as SGHTA and CDR2 as FQGTGA. The CDR3 is 12 residues long. V was cut by 8 bases and J by 1 base, with 9 bases left in between. The CDR3 nucleotides read TGTGCCAGCTCCCGGGGGTCCTACGAGCAGTACTTC. As protein: CASSRGSYEQYF.

The chain combines TRBV15 with TRBJ2-7; D is perhaps TRBD1 (7 bases). This CDR3 contains 14 residues. The V and J ends lost 5 bases and 0 bases respectively, with 11 bases between them. Looked up from germline, CDR1 is LNHNV and CDR2 is YYDKDF (reference sequence). CDR3 coding DNA: TGTGCCACCAGCTGGGGGGACAGCTCCTACGAGCAGTACTTC. This gives the protein CATSWGDSSYEQYF.

V usage is TRBV19 and J usage is TRBJ1-6; TRBD1 is a possible D gene (6 bases). The CDR3 runs to 17 residues. The germline V and J ends were trimmed by 5 bases and 8 bases, with 22 bases remaining between them. Germline-derived CDR1 and CDR2 are LNHDA and SQIVND (reference sequence). CDR3 nucleotides: TGTGCCAGTAGTGGCGGAACAGGGAACCCCGCGGATTCACCCCTCCACTTT. Its translation: CASSGGTGNPADSPLHF.

The V call is TRBV18, the J call TRBJ1-5; D is unresolved. Germline V gives CDR1 KGHSH, CDR2 LQKENI. Trimming took 5 bases from V and 0 from J, leaving 2 bases between them. There are 12 residues in the CDR3. CDR3 nucleotide sequence: TGTGCCAGCTCATTTAGCAATCAGCCCCAGCATTTT. It translates to CASSFSNQPQHF.

The chain has TRBV10-3 and TRBJ2-2, with TRBD2 identical over 8 bases. The length of the CDR3 is 14 residues. The V segment lost 6 bases and the J segment 6 bases; nucleotides outside the gene matches: 6. CDR1 is ENHRY and CDR2 is SYGVKD in the germline V gene. The CDR3 loop is CAISGGARAGELFF. CDR3 bases: TGTGCCATCAGCGGGGGGGCCCGAGCCGGGGAGCTGTTTTTT.

The rearrangement links TRBV4-1 to TRBJ2-2; a weak D match, TRBD1 (6 bases). V was pared by 0 bases and J by 3 bases, with 8 bases between. Germline values: CDR1 MGHRA, CDR2 YSYEKL. The CDR3 consists of 15 residues. In nucleotides, the CDR3 is TGCGCCAGCAGCCAAGATGCAGGGGACACCGGGGAGCTGTTTTTT. This encodes CASSQDAGDTGELFF.

J is TRBJ2-3 and V is TRBV24-1; tentative D call: TRBD1 (5 bases). V was clipped by 3 bases and J by 6 bases, with 15 bases between them. The CDR3 consists of 15 residues. CDR1 and CDR2 from the germline V gene are KGHDR and SFDVKD. The CDR3 nucleotides are TGTGCCACCAGTGATCCCCTGGGCCCAGGGGATACGCAGTATTTT. Translation gives CATSDPLGPGDTQYF.

This clone was picked up a small number of times. The chain links TRBV5-1 to TRBJ2-3, with 12 bases matching TRBD2. This CDR3 has 15 amino acids. Unmatched junction bases numbered 6, after V lost 4 bases and J lost 6 bases. Germline assignment: CDR1 SGHRS and CDR2 YFSETQ. This chain's CDR3 is CASSATSGGSDTQYF. CDR3 nucleotide sequence: TGCGCCAGCAGCGCCACTAGCGGGGGGTCGGATACGCAGTATTTT.